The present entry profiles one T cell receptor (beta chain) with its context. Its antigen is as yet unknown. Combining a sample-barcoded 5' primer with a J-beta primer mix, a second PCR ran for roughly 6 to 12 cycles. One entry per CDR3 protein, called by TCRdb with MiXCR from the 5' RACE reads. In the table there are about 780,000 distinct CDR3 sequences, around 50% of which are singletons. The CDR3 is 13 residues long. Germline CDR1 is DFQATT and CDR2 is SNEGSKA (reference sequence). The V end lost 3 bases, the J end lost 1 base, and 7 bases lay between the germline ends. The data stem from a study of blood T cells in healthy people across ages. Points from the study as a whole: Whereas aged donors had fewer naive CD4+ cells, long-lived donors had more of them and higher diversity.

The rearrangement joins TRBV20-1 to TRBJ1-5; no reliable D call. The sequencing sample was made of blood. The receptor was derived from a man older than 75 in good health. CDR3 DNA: TGCAGTGCTAGTGCCTTGAGCAATCAGCCCCAGCATTTT. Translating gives CSASALSNQPQHF.